What follows describes a single T cell receptor (beta chain). The antigen remains undetermined. cDNA libraries for TRB were generated by 5' RACE incorporating UMI labels. TCRdb reprocessed the 5' RACE reads, with one entry per CDR3 protein and no DNA. The sample data list around 48,000 distinct CDR3 sequences. The data were obtained in a study of CXCR3-negative and CXCR3-positive naive CD8 T cells. Study-level points and caveats: CXCR3-negative and CXCR3-positive naive cells shared comparable TRBV-TRBJ usage, but memory cells did not. High diversity, comparable across both naive subsets, contrasted with much lower diversity in memory CD8+ cells. Comparison of naive subsets found surface CD5 to be comparable, and TCR strength was inferred on the basis of TRB CDR3 properties.

Germline values: CDR1 DFQATT, CDR2 SNEGSKA (reference sequence). The CDR3 consists of 13 residues. The chain carries TRBV20-1 and TRBJ2-3; TCRdb outputs TRBD2, but without DNA this stays unchecked. The clonotype was recovered from a human donor in good health. Some clones in this sample may be carry-over from other donors' samples. The source material was memory CD8+ T cells from blood. This CDR3 reads CSATGLEEDTQYF.